Listed below are T cell receptor beta chains from one sample, sequenced in a study of beta chain features in type 1 diabetes. Sequencing used immunoSEQ multiplex PCR; TCRdb keeps in-frame clones, though not all of them. The repertoire holds under 300,000 clones, about 30% seen once, with under 4.5% in the top ten. Specimen: central memory CD4+ T cells from blood. Receptors were obtained from a young man in good health. The conserved cysteine and the conserved F or W are not part of the CDR3 here.

CDR3: AWHRGRKAF
V: TRBV30
J: TRBJ1-1

CDR3: ASSPPGGNEQF
V: TRBV18
J: TRBJ2-1

CDR3: SVEDGRFQY
V: TRBV29-1
J: TRBJ2-5

CDR3: AWSVPARREQY
V: TRBV30
J: TRBJ2-7

CDR3: SVETVQGRQEQY
V: TRBV29-1
J: TRBJ2-7

CDR3: ASSLFGPWGDVNQDNEQF
V: TRBV5-1
J: TRBJ2-1

CDR3: ASSYSRQQY
V: TRBV6-6
J: TRBJ2-3

CDR3: ASSFSGNTGELF
V: TRBV7-2
J: TRBJ2-2

CDR3: ASSQTGTGYNEQF
V: TRBV5-4
J: TRBJ2-1

CDR3: ASSPRPELAVEQF
V: TRBV7-7
J: TRBJ2-1

CDR3: ASGKGQGLYEQY
V: TRBV2
J: TRBJ2-7

CDR3: AWNDRGGGNTIY
V: TRBV30
J: TRBJ1-3

CDR3: SVGGEAGGGNQPQH
V: TRBV29-1
J: TRBJ1-5

CDR3: ASSILSPRLAGDRTDTQY
V: TRBV28
J: TRBJ2-3

CDR3: ASSVGHLAPDTQY
V: TRBV9
J: TRBJ2-3

CDR3: ASSRDRGKDEQY
V: TRBV2
J: TRBJ2-7

CDR3: ASSPLGPGNEQF
V: TRBV18
J: TRBJ2-1

CDR3: SAGQGGNEQF
V: TRBV29-1
J: TRBJ2-1